This T cell receptor beta chain was profiled in a study of blood T cell repertoires in COVID-19. This CDR3 is 13 amino acids long. Germline lookup yields CDR1 SGHTA and CDR2 FQGNSA. The junction had 2 bases not matched to a gene; V was cut back by 2 bases and J by 8 bases. Measured with immunoSEQ multiplex PCR; TCRdb has only the in-frame clones, and not every one. Found here are some 200,000 clones, roughly 79% of them singletons; the top ten hold approximately 9%. The receptor comes from a woman in her forties or fifties with acute COVID-19. The sample was PBMCs or T cells enriched from blood (not recorded which). The chain is built from TRBV7-2 and TRBJ2-2, with TRBD1 identical over 7 bases. The CDR3 DNA is TGTGCCAGCAGCTTAAGGGGGCTAGGGGAGCTGTTTTTT. It yields the protein CASSLRGLGELFF.